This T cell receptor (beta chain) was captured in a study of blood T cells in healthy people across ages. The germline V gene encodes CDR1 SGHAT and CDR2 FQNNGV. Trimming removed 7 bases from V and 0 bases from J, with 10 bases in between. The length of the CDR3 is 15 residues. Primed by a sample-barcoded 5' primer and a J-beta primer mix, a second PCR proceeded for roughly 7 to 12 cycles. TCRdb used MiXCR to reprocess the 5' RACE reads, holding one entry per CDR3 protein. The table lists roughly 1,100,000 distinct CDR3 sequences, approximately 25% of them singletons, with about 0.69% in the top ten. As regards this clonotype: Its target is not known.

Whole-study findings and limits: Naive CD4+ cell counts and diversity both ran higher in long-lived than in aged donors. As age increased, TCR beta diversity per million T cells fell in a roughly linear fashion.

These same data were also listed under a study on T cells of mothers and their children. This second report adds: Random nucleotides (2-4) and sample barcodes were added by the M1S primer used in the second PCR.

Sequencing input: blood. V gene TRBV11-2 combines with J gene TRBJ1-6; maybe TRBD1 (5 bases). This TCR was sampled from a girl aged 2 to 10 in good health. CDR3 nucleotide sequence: TGTGCCAGCACATCAGGGAGCTCCTATAATTCACCCCTCCACTTT. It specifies CASTSGSSYNSPLHF. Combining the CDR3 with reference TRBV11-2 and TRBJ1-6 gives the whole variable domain EAGVAQSPRYKIIEKRQSVAFWCNPISGHATLYWYQQILGQGPKLLIQFQNNGVVDDSQLPKDRFSAERLKGVDSTLKIQPAKLEDSAVYLCASTSGSSYNSPLHFGNGTRLTVT.